This TCR beta chain was identified during a study of blood T cell repertoires in COVID-19. Study summary: From T cells, B-cell-depleted T cells, or PBMCs came the material, which was cDNA or gDNA.

Using immunoSEQ multiplex PCR, the repertoire was profiled, and TCRdb retains in-frame clones only, with some absent. This table holds about 160,000 clones, around 85% found once. In terms of age and location, participants ranged from roughly 18 to 90 years and lived in approximately 24 US areas. Participant-given clinical history determined each cohort assignment. The sequenced sample was PBMCs or T cells enriched from blood (not recorded which). The source of this sequence is a woman between 40 and 50 years old with acute COVID-19.

CDR3 DNA sequence: TGTGCCAGCAGCCAGAATCCTACAGAGACTGAAGCTTTCTTT. It is translated as CASSQNPTETEAFF. This sequence joins TRBV5-6 and TRBJ1-1, with unresolved D. Germline V gives CDR1 SGHDT, CDR2 YYEEEE. The length of the CDR3 is 14 residues. V was shortened by 4 bases and J by 5 bases, with 15 bases between the two germline ends.